This T cell receptor beta chain was sequenced in a study of blood T cells in healthy people across ages. The length of the CDR3 is 13 residues. V lost 5 bases and J lost 5, with 15 bases in between. Looked up from germline, CDR1 is SQVTM and CDR2 is ANQGSEA. Sample-barcoded 5' priming and a J-beta primer mix drove a second PCR of about 7 to 11 cycles. All cDNA molecules were each tagged by a template-switch adaptor with 12 random nucleotides. TCRdb analysed the 5' RACE reads with MiXCR anew, one entry per CDR3 protein. In the table there are some 1 million distinct CDR3 sequences, more than 40% of which are singletons.

V is TRBV29-1 and J is TRBJ2-5; D is perhaps TRBD1 (5 bases). Sequencing was done on a sample of blood. This receptor was identified in a woman in her fifties or sixties in good health. The CDR3 protein is CSVRKGPTETQYF. CDR3 bases: TGCAGCGTTCGAAAGGGGCCCACCGAGACCCAGTACTTC.